The 4 T cell receptor beta chains below all came from one sample that was sequenced in a study of blood T cell repertoires in COVID-19. Clones were read by immunoSEQ multiplex PCR, and TCRdb kept only the in-frame ones, dropping some. The sample lists 200,000 or so clones; about 90% were seen once. The specimen was peripheral blood. The receptors stem from a man under 40 with COVID-19, enrolled during active disease.

This chain links TRBV6-4 with TRBJ1-1; TRBD1 aligns across 9 bases. CDR1 is MRHNA and CDR2 is SNTAGT in the germline V gene. The CDR3 contains 14 residues. The trim removed 6 bases at V and 1 base at J, leaving 3 bases unmatched. The CDR3 coding sequence is TGTGCCAGCAGCCCGGGACAGGGGAACACTGAAGCTTTCTTT. Protein sequence: CASSPGQGNTEAFF.

J is TRBJ1-6 and V is TRBV5-1; 7 bases align to TRBD1. CDR3 length: 17 residues. Losses at the gene ends were 2 bases for V and 0 bases for J; bases not matched to a gene: 5. Germline V CDR1 and CDR2: SGHRS, YFSETQ. The CDR3 protein is CASSFPGQSSYNSPLHF. Written as DNA, the CDR3 is TGCGCCAGCAGCTTCCCGGGACAGAGCTCCTATAATTCACCCCTCCACTTT.

V is TRBV5-1 and J is TRBJ1-1; 8 nucleotides match TRBD1. This CDR3 comprises 18 residues. Looked up from germline, CDR1 is SGHRS and CDR2 is YFSETQ. Germline trimming cut 2 bases from V and 6 bases from J; bases unmatched to any gene: 18. The CDR3 is CASSFIVTGASLRSEAFF. In DNA, the CDR3 is TGCGCCAGCAGCTTTATCGTGACAGGGGCAAGCCTAAGGTCTGAAGCTTTCTTT.

This clone appeared once. The chain links TRBV13 to TRBJ2-3, with D tentatively TRBD1 (5 bases). V was clipped by 1 base and J by 4 bases, with 12 bases between them. Germline assignment: CDR1 PRHDT and CDR2 FYEKMQ (reference sequence). CDR3 size: 15 residues. The CDR3 spells CASSLEGRVPDTQYF. CDR3 bases: TGTGCCAGCAGCTTAGAGGGCAGGGTCCCAGATACGCAGTATTTT.